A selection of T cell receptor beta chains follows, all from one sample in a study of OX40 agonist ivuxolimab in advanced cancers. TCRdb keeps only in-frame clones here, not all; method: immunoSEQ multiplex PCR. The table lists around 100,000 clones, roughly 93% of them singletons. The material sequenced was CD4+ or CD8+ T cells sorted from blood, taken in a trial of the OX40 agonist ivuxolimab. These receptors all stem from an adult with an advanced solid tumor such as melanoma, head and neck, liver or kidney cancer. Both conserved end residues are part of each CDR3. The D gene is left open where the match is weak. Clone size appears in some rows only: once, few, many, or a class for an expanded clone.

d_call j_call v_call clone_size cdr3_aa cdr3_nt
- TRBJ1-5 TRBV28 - CASKGRGQPQHF TGTGCCAGCAAGGGGCGCGGGCAGCCCCAGCATTTT
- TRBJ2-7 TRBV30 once CAWSRRGYEQYF TGTGCCTGGAGTCGCCGGGGCTACGAGCAGTACTTC
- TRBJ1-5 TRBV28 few CASSWVQGGQPQHF TGTGCCAGCAGTTGGGTCCAGGGAGGTCAGCCCCAGCATTTT
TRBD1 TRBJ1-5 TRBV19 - CASSTTGAGQPQHF TGTGCCAGTAGTACCACAGGGGCGGGTCAGCCCCAGCATTTT
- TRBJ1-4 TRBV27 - CASSSGYNEKLFF TGTGCCAGCAGTTCCGGGTATAATGAAAAACTGTTTTTT
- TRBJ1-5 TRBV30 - CAWSVHGNQPQHF TGTGCCTGGAGTGTACATGGGAATCAGCCCCAGCATTTT
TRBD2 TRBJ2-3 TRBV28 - CASSLSQRGGLGSTDTQYF TGTGCCAGCAGTTTATCCCAGCGGGGGGGCCTCGGGTCGACAGATACGCAGTATTTT
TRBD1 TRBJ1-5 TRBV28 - CASSTGGNNQPQHF TGTGCCAGCTCTACAGGGGGGAACAATCAGCCCCAGCATTTT
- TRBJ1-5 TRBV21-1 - CASSKEEGPGQPQHF TGTGCCAGCAGCAAAGAGGAGGGGCCCGGGCAGCCCCAGCATTTT
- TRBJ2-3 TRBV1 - CTSSLGLAGDLVSDTQYF TGCACCAGCAGCCTAGGACTAGCGGGAGATCTTGTGTCAGATACGCAGTATTTT
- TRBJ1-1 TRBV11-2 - CASSLKLRAYTEAFF TGTGCCAGCAGCTTAAAGCTCCGGGCGTACACTGAAGCTTTCTTT